Each of the 5 T cell receptor beta chains below was sequenced from the same sample in a study of Ad26.COV2.S vaccination and SARS-CoV-2 variants (dated by TCRdb to the early 2020s). Explained via the paper, the treatment or condition label denotes: around 19 received Ad26.COV2.S at low or high dose, single or two shots; 5 received placebo; per-sample allocation not given. For vaccine and placebo recipients, the sequenced repertoires came from samples collected on day 63 after the first injection. Libraries were made using the immunoSEQ multiplex PCR assay. TCRdb holds this immuneACCESS table with in-frame rearrangements only. Some clones are missing; in checked studies, unresolved V genes explain under half, and the rest has no known cause. The sample table holds hundreds of thousands of clones, of which about 90% were seen once. Jointly, the top ten make up over 1.3% of the sample. The sequencing used peripheral blood, collected in a trial of Ad26.COV2.S vaccine versus placebo. These TCRs come from a person between 18 and 65 years old who received the Ad26.COV2.S COVID-19 vaccine or a placebo.

This clone has a count of ten or more. This rearrangement joins TRBV10-3 to TRBJ2-7; 7 positions agree with TRBD1. Unmatched junction bases numbered 9, after V lost 3 bases and J lost 4 bases. From germline, CDR1 is ENHRY and CDR2 SYGVKD. The CDR3 extends over 15 amino acids. For the CDR3, the DNA is TGTGCCATCAGTGATCCCGGGACAGTCAATTACGAGCAGTACTTC. Protein sequence: CAISDPGTVNYEQYF.

This sequence joins TRBV30 and TRBJ1-1; D may be TRBD1 (5 bases). The V gene lost 4 bases and the J gene lost 5 bases, with 23 bases spanning the gap. The CDR3 spans 16 residues. Germline CDR1 and CDR2: GTSNPN and SVGIG (reference sequence). This CDR3 is CAWMPGLGQGRTEAFF. The CDR3, as DNA: TGTGCCTGGATGCCCGGACTAGGGCAGGGTCGGACTGAAGCTTTCTTT.

The V and J genes are TRBV19 and TRBJ2-2, with D possibly being TRBD1 (5 bases). Trimming pared 7 bases from V and 2 bases from J, leaving 20 bases between. The CDR3 is 17 amino acids. Germline V gene sequence: CDR1 LNHDA, CDR2 SQIVND (reference sequence). The CDR3 spells CASTSDGWGLNTGELFF. The CDR3 DNA is TGTGCCAGTACCTCCGATGGGTGGGGCTTAAACACCGGGGAGCTGTTTTTT.

The table lists this clone with a count of one. The chain has TRBV19 and TRBJ2-2; 13 bases map to TRBD2. V was clipped by 8 bases and J by 4 bases; unmatched bases: 7. Germline V gives CDR1 LNHDA, CDR2 SQIVND (reference sequence). This CDR3 has 16 amino acids. The CDR3 DNA reads TGTGCCAGTTCACCGGGACTAGCGGGACTCACCGGGGAGCTGTTTTTT. Its protein product is CASSPGLAGLTGELFF.

The J gene is TRBJ2-3, the V gene TRBV4-1; D is undetermined. The germline V gene has CDR1 MGHRA and CDR2 YSYEKL. V was trimmed by 4 bases and J by 1 base, leaving 9 bases between them. This CDR3 has 14 residues. In DNA form, the CDR3 reads TGCGCCAGCAGCCCCCCCGACCGCACAGATACGCAGTATTTT. It codes for CASSPPDRTDTQYF.